These 4 T cell receptor beta chains were sequenced from one sample in a study of blood T cells in healthy people across ages. The second PCR ran 7 to 11 cycles with a sample-barcoded 5' primer and J-beta primers. MiXCR, run by TCRdb on the 5' RACE reads, gives a single entry per CDR3 protein. The sample consists of some 710,000 distinct CDR3 sequences, about 46% of them appearing once. The specimen was blood. The receptors shown here come from a man aged 80 or over in good health.

Details on this clonotype: A much larger clone is a single base away; this may be a read error. The chain joins TRBV20-1 to TRBJ2-3; a weak D match, TRBD2 (6 bases). Looked up from germline, CDR1 is DFQATT and CDR2 is SNEGSKA (reference sequence). The V end lost 5 bases, the J end lost 0 bases, and 21 bases lay between the germline ends. CDR3 size: 17 residues. CDR3 coding DNA: TGCAGTGCTGAACATCCCCTAAGCGGAGGGAGCACAGATACGCAGTATTTT. As protein: CSAEHPLSGGSTDTQYF.

The CDR3 bases are TGTGCCAGCAGTTTACGAGGGAGAGGGGATGAGCAGTTCTTC. Translation gives CASSLRGRGDEQFF. The gene calls are TRBV12-3 or TRBV12-4 and TRBJ2-1, with D perhaps given as TRBD1 or TRBD2 (5 bases each). The CDR3 has 14 amino acids. V was cut by 2 bases and J by 8 bases, with 13 bases left in between.

Details on this clonotype: One base away lies a much larger clone, so this may be a sequencing read error. The V and J genes are TRBV29-1 and TRBJ2-3; maybe TRBD2 (5 bases). The length of the CDR3 is 14 residues. Looked up from germline, CDR1 is SQVTM and CDR2 is ANQGSEA. Here the CDR3 DNA reads TGCGGCGTAGACGGACTCCCAGCAGGAGATACGCAGTATTTT. This encodes CGVDGLPAGDTQYF.

The chain is built from TRBV7-9 and TRBJ2-5; 8 bases fit TRBD1. The CDR3 length is 14 residues. Trimming cost V 4 bases and J 5 bases; bases outside gene matches: 6. Per the germline V gene, CDR1 is SEHNR and CDR2 is FQNEAQ (reference sequence). The CDR3 nucleotides read TGTGCCAGCAGCTCCAGGGGGCCGCTGGAGACCCAGTACTTC. Translated, it gives CASSSRGPLETQYF.